Below, one TCR beta chain is given with its context. Its antigen remains unknown. All trial patients relapsed after autologous stem cell transplantation. Magnetic depletion of unwanted cells isolated CD4+ T cells from thawed PBMCs. Profiled with immunoSEQ multiplex PCR; TCRdb holds only in-frame clones, not every one. The sample lists about 35,000 clones, 80% to 95% occurring once. The V gene lost 4 bases and the J gene lost 5 bases, with 17 bases spanning the gap. The length of the CDR3 is 15 residues. Germline V lookup: CDR1 MGHRA, CDR2 YSYEKL. This entry is derived from a study of PD-1 blockade in classical Hodgkin lymphoma. Study-level information: Nivolumab was given intravenously to patients at 3 mg/kg every 2 weeks.

Study-wide results and limits: CD4+ TCR diversity climbed significantly by C4D1, unlike CD8+ TCR diversity. Patients were excluded if nivolumab began under 1 year after ASCT (the autologous transplant).

This clonotype was sampled from a human donor with classical Hodgkin lymphoma. The chain combines TRBV4-1 with TRBJ2-5, with D unclear. This specimen consisted of CD4+ T cells from blood, obtained at baseline. As DNA, the CDR3 is TGCGCCAGCAGCCCTCTTGCGCTTATCGGGGAGACCCAGTACTTC. Protein product: CASSPLALIGETQYF.